The next 4 T cell receptor beta chains were all read from a single sample in a study of OX40 agonist ivuxolimab in advanced cancers. Method: immunoSEQ multiplex PCR; TCRdb's copy keeps in-frame clones and lacks some. The sample consists of 92,000 or so clones, approximately 90% of them appearing once. The starting material was CD4+ or CD8+ T cells sorted from blood, obtained in a trial of the OX40 agonist ivuxolimab. These receptor sequences come from an adult with an advanced solid tumor such as melanoma, head and neck, liver or kidney cancer.

This clone was seen a handful of times. V is TRBV4-1 and J is TRBJ2-2; possible D gene TRBD1, 5 bases. V lost 0 bases and J 4 bases, leaving 9 bases between the germline ends. The germline gives CDR1 MGHRA, CDR2 YSYEKL. The CDR3 loop spans 15 amino acids. In DNA form, the CDR3 reads TGCGCCAGCAGCCAAGAAGGCAGGGCCACCGGGGAGCTGTTTTTT. Translated: CASSQEGRATGELFF.

For the CDR3, the DNA is TGTGCCAGTAGTCTTAACACAGATACGCAGTATTTT. Amino acid sequence: CASSLNTDTQYF. The chain joins TRBV19 to TRBJ2-3; D uncertain. The V end lost 5 bases, the J end lost 2 bases, and 5 bases lay between the germline ends. The CDR3 is made up of 12 amino acids. Germline V gives CDR1 LNHDA, CDR2 SQIVND (reference sequence).

The chain is built from TRBV6-5 and TRBJ1-1; perhaps TRBD1 as D (6 bases). The germline V gene encodes CDR1 MNHEY and CDR2 SVGAGI. V gave up 6 bases and J gave up 3 bases, with 20 bases separating them. The CDR3 extends over 16 amino acids. CDR3 amino acids: CASRYGFDRLDTEAFF. The DNA of the CDR3 is TGTGCCAGCAGATACGGATTTGACAGGCTGGACACTGAAGCTTTCTTT.

This sequence joins TRBV19 and TRBJ1-6; 9 bases fit TRBD1. Looked up from germline, CDR1 is LNHDA and CDR2 is SQIVND (reference sequence). Trimming at V came to 6 bases and at J to 8 bases, leaving 20 bases not matched to a gene. This CDR3 spans 19 amino acids. The CDR3 DNA follows: TGTGCCAGTAGCCCATGGAGGCCGACAGGGGGGATGTTGGATTCACCCCTCCACTTT. It codes for CASSPWRPTGGMLDSPLHF.